This entry concerns a single T cell receptor (beta chain). What it binds is not known. The germline V gene has CDR1 SGHNT and CDR2 YENEEA. V was clipped by 1 base and J by 6 bases; unmatched bases: 7. The CDR3 has 16 amino acids. The sample is drawn from a study of cytomegalovirus exposure and HLA in healthy donors. Study results and caveats: A few CMV-associated chains proved CMV antigen-specific in vitro. Most CMV-associated TCR beta chains appeared HLA-restricted in a later analysis. Earlier findings revealed that most TCR beta V segments proved productive either about 87% or about 30% of the time.

Researchers ran the PCR with 60 Vbeta and 13 Jbeta primers. Assay used: immunoSEQ multiplex PCR; TCRdb lists only in-frame clones, some missing. Of 99,000 or so clones listed, 75% to 80% were seen once; the top ten hold 5% to 6.5%. This TCR was sampled from a man between 60 and 75 years old in good health and CMV-seropositive. The sequenced sample consisted of PBMCs. The chain links TRBV11-3 to TRBJ2-1; 9 positions agree with TRBD2. The CDR3 DNA is TGTGCCAGCAGCTTAGGGGGCGGGGGGGCCCGCAATGAGCAGTTCTTC. Translation: CASSLGGGGARNEQFF.